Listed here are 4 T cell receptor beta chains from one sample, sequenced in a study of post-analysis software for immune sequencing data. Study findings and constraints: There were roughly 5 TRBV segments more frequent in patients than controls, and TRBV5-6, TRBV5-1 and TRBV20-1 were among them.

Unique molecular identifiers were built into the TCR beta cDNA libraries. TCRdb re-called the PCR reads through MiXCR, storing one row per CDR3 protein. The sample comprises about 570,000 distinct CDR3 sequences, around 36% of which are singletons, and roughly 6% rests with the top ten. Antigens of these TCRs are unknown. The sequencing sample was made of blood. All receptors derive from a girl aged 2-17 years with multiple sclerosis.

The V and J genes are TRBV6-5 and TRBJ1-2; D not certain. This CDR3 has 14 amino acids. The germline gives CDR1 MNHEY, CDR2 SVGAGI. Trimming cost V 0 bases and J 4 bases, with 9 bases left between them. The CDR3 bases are TGTGCCAGCAGTTACTCGCGGGGTCTCTATGGCTACACCTTC. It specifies CASSYSRGLYGYTF.

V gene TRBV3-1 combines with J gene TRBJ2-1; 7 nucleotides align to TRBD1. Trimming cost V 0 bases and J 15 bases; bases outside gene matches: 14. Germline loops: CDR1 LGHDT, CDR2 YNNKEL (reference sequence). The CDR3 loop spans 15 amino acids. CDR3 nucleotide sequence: TGTGCCAGCAGCCAAGATCAGGGATTCGGGACAGAGGGGTTCTTC. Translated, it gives CASSQDQGFGTEGFF.

The CDR3, as DNA: TGCAGCGTTGATAGCCGGGGCACCTACAATGAGCAGTTCTTC. As protein: CSVDSRGTYNEQFF. The rearrangement uses TRBV29-1 and TRBJ2-1; D possibly matches TRBD1 or TRBD2 (5 bases each). The V end was cut by 3 bases, the J end by 2 bases, with 11 bases between. In germline, CDR1 is SQVTM, CDR2 ANQGSEA. There are 14 residues in the CDR3.

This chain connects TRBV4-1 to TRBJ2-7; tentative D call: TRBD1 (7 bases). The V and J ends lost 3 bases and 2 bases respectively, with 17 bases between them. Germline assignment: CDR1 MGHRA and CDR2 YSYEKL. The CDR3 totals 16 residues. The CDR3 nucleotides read TGCGCCAGCAGCCATTTCCAGGGGGGTGCCCCCTACGAGCAGTACTTC. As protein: CASSHFQGGAPYEQYF.